This T cell receptor (beta chain) derives from a study of shared clonotypes between healthy human individuals. The overall study: Serving as donors were two women and a few men, whose ages spanned 18 to 49.

Sequencing used immunoSEQ multiplex PCR; TCRdb keeps in-frame clones, though not all of them. Of around 1.1 million clones listed, approximately 77% are singletons. This CDR3 is 13 amino acids long. Germline V gene lookup returns CDR1 WSHSY and CDR2 SAAADI. The V end was cut by 6 bases, the J end by 1 base, with 10 bases between. Sequences were obtained from memory CD4+ T cells from PBMCs. The subset denotes: CD45RA-negative fraction. The sequence derives from a man between 18 and 29 years old in good health. Some clones in this sample may be carry-over from other donors' samples. This chain uses TRBV10-2 with TRBJ2-7, with D unresolved. The CDR3 DNA is TGCGCCAGCAGAGGCTCGATATCCTACGAGCAGTACTTC. This sequence encodes CASRGSISYEQYF.